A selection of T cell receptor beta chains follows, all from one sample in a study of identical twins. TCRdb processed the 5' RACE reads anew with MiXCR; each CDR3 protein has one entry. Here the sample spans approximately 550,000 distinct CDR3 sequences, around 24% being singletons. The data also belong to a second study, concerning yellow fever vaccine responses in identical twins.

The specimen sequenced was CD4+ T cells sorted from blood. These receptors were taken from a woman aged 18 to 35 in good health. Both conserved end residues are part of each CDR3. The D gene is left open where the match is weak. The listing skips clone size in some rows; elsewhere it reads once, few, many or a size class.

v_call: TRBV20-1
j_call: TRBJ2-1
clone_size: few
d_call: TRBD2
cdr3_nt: TGCAGTGCTAGAGACCCGACTAGCGGGAGTTGGGATGAGCAGTTCTTC
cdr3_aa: CSARDPTSGSWDEQFF

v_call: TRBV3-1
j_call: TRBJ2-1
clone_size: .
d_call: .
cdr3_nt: TGTGCCAGCAGACAGGGGGGGGAAAATGAGCAGTTCTTC
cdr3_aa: CASRQGGENEQFF

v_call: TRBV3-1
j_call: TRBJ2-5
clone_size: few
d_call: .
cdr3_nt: TGTGCCAGCAGCCACCTAGTGACCCAGTACTTC
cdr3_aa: CASSHLVTQYF

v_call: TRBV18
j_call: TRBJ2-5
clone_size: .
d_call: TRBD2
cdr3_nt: TGTGCCAGCTCTACGACTAGCGGGACCTTCCAAGAGACCCAGTACTTC
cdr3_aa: CASSTTSGTFQETQYF

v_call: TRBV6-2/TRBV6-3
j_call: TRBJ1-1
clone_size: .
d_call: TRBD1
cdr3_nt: TGTGCCAGCAGTTACAGACAGGGTGCTGTCGGCACTGAAGCTTTCTTT
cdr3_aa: CASSYRQGAVGTEAFF

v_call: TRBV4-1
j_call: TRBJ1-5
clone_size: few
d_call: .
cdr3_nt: TGCGCCAGCAGCCAATTCCTGGCGATTCAGCCCCAGCATTTT
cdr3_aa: CASSQFLAIQPQHF

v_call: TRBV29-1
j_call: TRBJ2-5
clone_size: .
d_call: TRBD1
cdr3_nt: TGCAGCGCCCCGGGACAGTTTATTCAAGAGACCCAGTACTTC
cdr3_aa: CSAPGQFIQETQYF

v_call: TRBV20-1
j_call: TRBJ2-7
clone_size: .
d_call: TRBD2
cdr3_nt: TGCAGTGCTAGAGGGGGGGGCGGGAGGAGTGATAGCGAGCAGTACTTC
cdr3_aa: CSARGGGGRSDSEQYF

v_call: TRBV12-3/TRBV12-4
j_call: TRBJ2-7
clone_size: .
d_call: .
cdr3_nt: TGTGCCACCGCGGCGCATTCCTACGAGCAGTACTTC
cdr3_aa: CATAAHSYEQYF

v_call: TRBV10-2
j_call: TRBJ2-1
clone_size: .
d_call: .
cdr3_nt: TGCGCCAGCAGTGATAGCAGAAACAATGAGCAGTTCTTC
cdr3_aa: CASSDSRNNEQFF

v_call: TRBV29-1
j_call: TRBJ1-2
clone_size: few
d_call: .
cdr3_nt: TGCAGCGTCTACAGGGTGGACTATGGCTACACCTTC
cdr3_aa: CSVYRVDYGYTF

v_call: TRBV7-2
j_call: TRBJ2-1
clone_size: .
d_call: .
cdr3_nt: TGTGCCAGCAGCTTAAGTTTGGGCGATGAGCAGTTCTTC
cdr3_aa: CASSLSLGDEQFF

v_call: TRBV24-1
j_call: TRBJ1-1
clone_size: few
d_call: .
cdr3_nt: TGTGCCACCAGTGATTCCACTGAAGCTTTCTTT
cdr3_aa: CATSDSTEAFF

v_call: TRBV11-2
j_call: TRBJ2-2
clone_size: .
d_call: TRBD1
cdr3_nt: TGTGCCAGCAGCCCTGACAGGGTGGGAACCGGGGAGCTGTTTTTT
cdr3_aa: CASSPDRVGTGELFF

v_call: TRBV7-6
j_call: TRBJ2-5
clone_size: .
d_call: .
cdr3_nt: TGTGCCAGCAGCAGTATCATGGAGACCCAGTACTTC
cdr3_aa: CASSSIMETQYF

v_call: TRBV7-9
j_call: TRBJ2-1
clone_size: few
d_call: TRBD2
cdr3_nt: TGTGCCAGCAGCTTGGGGGGACTAGCGGGATCATACAATGAGCAGTTCTTC
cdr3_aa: CASSLGGLAGSYNEQFF

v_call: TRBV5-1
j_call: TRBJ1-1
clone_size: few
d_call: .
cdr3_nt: TGCGCCAGCAGGAAGGGAAGGGACACTGAAGCTTTCTTT
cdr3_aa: CASRKGRDTEAFF

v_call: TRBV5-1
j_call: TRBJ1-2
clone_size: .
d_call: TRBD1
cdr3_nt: TGCGCCAGCAAATACGGGACAGGGGGATCTGGCTACACCTTC
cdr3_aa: CASKYGTGGSGYTF

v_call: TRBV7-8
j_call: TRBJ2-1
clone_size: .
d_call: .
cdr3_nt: TGTGCCAGCAGCGCCCCTGGTCCCTCCTACAATGAGCAGTTCTTC
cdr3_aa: CASSAPGPSYNEQFF

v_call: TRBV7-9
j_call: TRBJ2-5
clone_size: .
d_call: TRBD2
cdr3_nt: TGTGCCAGCAGCTTAGGGGGACTAGCGGGTCCTAAAGAGACCCAGTACTTC
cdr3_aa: CASSLGGLAGPKETQYF

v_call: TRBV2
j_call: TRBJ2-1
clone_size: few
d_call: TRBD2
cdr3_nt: TGTGCCAGCAGTGGGGCTAGCGGGAGGGCCGAGCAGTTCTTC
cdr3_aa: CASSGASGRAEQFF

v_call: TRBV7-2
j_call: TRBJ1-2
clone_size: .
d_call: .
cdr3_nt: TGTGCCAGCAGCTTAGCGCTACGGGTAGGGCTCTATGGCTACACCTTC
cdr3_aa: CASSLALRVGLYGYTF

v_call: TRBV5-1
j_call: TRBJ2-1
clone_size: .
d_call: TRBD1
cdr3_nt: TGCGCCAGCAACAACAGGGGGCGGTTCAATGAGCAGTTCTTC
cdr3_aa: CASNNRGRFNEQFF

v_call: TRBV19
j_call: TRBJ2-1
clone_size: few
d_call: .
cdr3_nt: TGTGCCAGTAGCGCTAGTAGCACCCTGATGAGGAATGAGCAGTTCTTC
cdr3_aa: CASSASSTLMRNEQFF

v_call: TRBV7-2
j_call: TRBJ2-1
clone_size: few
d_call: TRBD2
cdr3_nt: TGTGCCAGCAGCTTGGGAGCGGGGGGACGGTGGTTCTTC
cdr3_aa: CASSLGAGGRWFF

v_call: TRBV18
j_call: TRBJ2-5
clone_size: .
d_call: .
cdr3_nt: TGTGCCAGCTCACCACGGGCAGGTTCAGGGGAGACCCAGTACTTC
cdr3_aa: CASSPRAGSGETQYF

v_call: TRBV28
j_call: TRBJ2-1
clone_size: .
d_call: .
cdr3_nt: TGTGCCAGCAGTTCCCTACGTGTTGGCGACAATGAGCAGTTCTTC
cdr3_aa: CASSSLRVGDNEQFF

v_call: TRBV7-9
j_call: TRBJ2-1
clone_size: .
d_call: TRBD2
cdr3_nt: TGTGCCAGCCCGGGCGGGAGGGCCGGGAATGAGCAGTTCTTC
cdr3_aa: CASPGGRAGNEQFF

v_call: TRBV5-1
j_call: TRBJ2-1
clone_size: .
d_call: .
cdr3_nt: TGCGCCAGCAGCTTGGGAACGCCCAGGGTTACCTCCTACAATGAGCAGTTCTTC
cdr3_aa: CASSLGTPRVTSYNEQFF

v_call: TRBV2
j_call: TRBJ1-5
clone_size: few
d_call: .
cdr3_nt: TGTGCCAGCAGTGCCGGGACATCGGTCCAGCCCCAGCATTTT
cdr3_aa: CASSAGTSVQPQHF

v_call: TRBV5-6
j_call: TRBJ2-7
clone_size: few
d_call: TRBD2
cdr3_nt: TGTGCCAGCAGTGGACTAGCCTTGGCCGAGCAGTACTTC
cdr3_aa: CASSGLALAEQYF

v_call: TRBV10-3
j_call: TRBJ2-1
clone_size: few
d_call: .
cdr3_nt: TGTGCCATTGCGAGGATCTCCTACAATGAGCAGTTCTTC
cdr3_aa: CAIARISYNEQFF

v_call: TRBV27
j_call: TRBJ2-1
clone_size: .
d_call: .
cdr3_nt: TGTGCCAGCAGTCTCCAGGGGATCCCCTACAATGAGCAGTTCTTC
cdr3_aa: CASSLQGIPYNEQFF

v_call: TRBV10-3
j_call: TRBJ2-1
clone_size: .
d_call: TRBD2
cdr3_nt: TGTGCCTCAACGGGGAGCGGGAGCCTAAATATCCATGAGCAGTTCTTC
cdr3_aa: CASTGSGSLNIHEQFF

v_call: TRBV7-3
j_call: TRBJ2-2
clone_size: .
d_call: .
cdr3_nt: TGTGCCAGCAGCTTAACACCGACCATACTAAACACCGGGGAGCTGTTTTTT
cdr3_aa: CASSLTPTILNTGELFF

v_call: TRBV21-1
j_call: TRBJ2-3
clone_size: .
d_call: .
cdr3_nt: TGTGCCAGCAGCAAAGTAGAGGACACCCTAGGAGATACGCAGTATTTT
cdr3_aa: CASSKVEDTLGDTQYF

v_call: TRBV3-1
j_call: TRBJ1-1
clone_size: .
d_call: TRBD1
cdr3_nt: TGTGCCAGCAGCTCCGGGACAGGGCGAGCTTTCTTT
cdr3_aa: CASSSGTGRAFF

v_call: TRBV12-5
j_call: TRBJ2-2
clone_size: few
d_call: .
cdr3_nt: TGTGCTAGTGGTGCGGTTACATCGAACACCGGGGAGCTGTTTTTT
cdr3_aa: CASGAVTSNTGELFF

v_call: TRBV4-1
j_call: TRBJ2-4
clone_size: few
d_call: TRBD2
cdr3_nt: TGCGCCAGCAGCCAAGATGGGAGGGTCCAAAACATTCAGTACTTC
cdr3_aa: CASSQDGRVQNIQYF

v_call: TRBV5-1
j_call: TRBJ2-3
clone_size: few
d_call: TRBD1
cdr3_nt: TGCGCCAGCAGCGGGACAGATTACACAGATACGCAGTATTTT
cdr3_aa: CASSGTDYTDTQYF

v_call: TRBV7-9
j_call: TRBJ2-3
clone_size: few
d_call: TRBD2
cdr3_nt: TGTGCCAGCAGCTTATCGGCTAGCGGGAGCACAGATACGCAGTATTTT
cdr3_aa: CASSLSASGSTDTQYF

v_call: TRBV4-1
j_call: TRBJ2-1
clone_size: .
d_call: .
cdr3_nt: TGCGCCAGCAGCCAAGACGGGGTCCCCTACAATGAGCAGTTCTTC
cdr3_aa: CASSQDGVPYNEQFF

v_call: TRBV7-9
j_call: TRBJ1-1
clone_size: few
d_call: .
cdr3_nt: TGTGCCAGCTCACTTACTACAGCCAACACTGAAGCTTTCTTT
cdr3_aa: CASSLTTANTEAFF